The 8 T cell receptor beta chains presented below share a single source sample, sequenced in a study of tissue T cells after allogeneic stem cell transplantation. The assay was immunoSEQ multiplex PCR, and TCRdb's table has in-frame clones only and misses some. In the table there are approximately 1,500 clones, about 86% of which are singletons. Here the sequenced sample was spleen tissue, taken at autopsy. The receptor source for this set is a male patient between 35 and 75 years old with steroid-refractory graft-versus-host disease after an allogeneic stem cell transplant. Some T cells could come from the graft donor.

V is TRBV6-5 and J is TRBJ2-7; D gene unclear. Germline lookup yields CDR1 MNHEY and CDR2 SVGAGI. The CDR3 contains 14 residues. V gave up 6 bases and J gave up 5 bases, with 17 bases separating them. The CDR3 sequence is CASSSDRPPNEQYF. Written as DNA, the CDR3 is TGTGCCAGCAGCTCAGACCGGCCGCCTAACGAGCAGTACTTC.

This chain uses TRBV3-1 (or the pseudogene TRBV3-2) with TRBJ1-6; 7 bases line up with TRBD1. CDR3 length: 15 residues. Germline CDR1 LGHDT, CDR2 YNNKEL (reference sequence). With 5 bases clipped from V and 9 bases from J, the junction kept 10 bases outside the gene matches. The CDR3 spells CASSNRTGFSSPLHF. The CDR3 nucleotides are TGTGCCAGCAGCAACCGGACAGGCTTTTCTTCACCCCTCCACTTT.

CDR3: CASTHTVSSGNTIYF. The CDR3 DNA sequence: TGTGCCAGTACCCACACAGTGAGCTCTGGAAACACCATATATTTT. The J gene is TRBJ1-3, the V gene TRBV19; D uncertain. Germline loops: CDR1 LNHDA, CDR2 SQIVND (reference sequence). Trimming removed 7 bases from V and 0 bases from J, with 13 bases in between. The CDR3 runs 15 residues.

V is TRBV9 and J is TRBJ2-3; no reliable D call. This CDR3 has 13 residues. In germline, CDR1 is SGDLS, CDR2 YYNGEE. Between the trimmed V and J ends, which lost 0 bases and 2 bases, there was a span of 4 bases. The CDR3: CASSVASTDTQYF. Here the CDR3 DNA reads TGTGCCAGCAGCGTAGCATCCACAGATACGCAGTATTTT.

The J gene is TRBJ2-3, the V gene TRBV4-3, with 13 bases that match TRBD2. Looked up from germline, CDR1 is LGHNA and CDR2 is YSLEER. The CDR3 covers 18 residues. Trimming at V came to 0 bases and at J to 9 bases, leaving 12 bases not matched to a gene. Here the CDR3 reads CASSQETLAGGPLSTQYF. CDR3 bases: TGCGCCAGCAGCCAAGAAACACTAGCGGGGGGGCCCTTGTCCACGCAGTATTTT.

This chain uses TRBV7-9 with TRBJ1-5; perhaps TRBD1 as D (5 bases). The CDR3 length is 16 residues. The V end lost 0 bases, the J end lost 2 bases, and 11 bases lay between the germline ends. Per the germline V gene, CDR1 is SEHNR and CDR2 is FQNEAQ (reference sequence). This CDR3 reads CASSLALGEGNQPQHF. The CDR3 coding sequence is TGTGCCAGCAGCTTAGCCTTGGGGGAAGGCAATCAGCCCCAGCATTTT.

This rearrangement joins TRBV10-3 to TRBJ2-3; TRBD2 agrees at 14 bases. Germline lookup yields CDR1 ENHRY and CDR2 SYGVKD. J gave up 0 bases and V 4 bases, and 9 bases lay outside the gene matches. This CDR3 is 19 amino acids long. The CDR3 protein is CAISGKGTSGGRSTDTQYF. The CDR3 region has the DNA TGTGCCATCAGTGGGAAGGGGACTAGCGGGGGCCGTAGCACAGATACGCAGTATTTT.

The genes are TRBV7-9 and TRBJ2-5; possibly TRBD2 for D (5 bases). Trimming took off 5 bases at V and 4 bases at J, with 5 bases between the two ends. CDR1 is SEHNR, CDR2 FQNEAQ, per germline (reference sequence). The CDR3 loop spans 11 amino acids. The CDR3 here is CASSRGETQYF. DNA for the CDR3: TGTGCCAGCAGCCGGGGAGAGACCCAGTACTTC.